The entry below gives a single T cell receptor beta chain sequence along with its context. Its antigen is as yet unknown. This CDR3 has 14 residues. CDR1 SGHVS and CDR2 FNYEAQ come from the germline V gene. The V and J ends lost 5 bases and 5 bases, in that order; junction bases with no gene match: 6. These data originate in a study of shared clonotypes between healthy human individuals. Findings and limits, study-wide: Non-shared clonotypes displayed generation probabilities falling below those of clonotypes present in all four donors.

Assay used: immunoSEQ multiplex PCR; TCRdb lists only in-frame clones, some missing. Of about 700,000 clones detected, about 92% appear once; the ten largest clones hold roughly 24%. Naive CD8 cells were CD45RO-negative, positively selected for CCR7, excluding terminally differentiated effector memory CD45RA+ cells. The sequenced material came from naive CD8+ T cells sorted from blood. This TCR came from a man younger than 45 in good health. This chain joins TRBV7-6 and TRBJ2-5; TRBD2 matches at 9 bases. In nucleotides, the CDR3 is TGTGCCAGCAGCGTCAGCGGGAGGCTGGAGACCCAGTACTTC. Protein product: CASSVSGRLETQYF.